This T cell receptor beta chain was observed in a study of control samples from healthy donors and cancer patients. Method: immunoSEQ multiplex PCR; TCRdb's copy keeps in-frame clones and lacks some. This repertoire shows 100,000 to 150,000 clones, 85% to 95% found once; its top ten account for approximately 0.58%. This CDR3 spans 16 amino acids. Trimming removed 0 bases from V and 3 bases from J; junction bases left unmatched: 5. Germline loops: CDR1 SGHTA, CDR2 FQGNSA. The chain links TRBV7-2 to TRBJ2-7, with 10 bases fitting TRBD2. The TCR sequence derives from a man older than 75 with head and neck cancer. Sequencing was performed on PBMCs. The CDR3: CASSLAASGSIYEQYF. The CDR3 region has the DNA TGTGCCAGCAGCTTAGCGGCTAGCGGGAGCATCTACGAGCAGTACTTC. The whole variable domain, filled in from reference TRBV7-2 and TRBJ2-7, reads GAGVSQSPSNKVTEKGKDVELRCDPISGHTALYWYRQSLGQGLEFLIYFQGNSAPDKSGLPSDRFSAERTGGSVSTLTIQRTQQEDSAVYLCASSLAASGSIYEQYFGPGTRLTVT.